This TCR beta chain is from a study of neoadjuvant nivolumab and ipilimumab in lung cancer. General study findings and limits: Blood richness before therapy tracked richness in tumors resected after neoadjuvant therapy. Only a small number of samples underwent TCR sequencing.

Trimming removed 2 bases from V and 5 bases from J; junction bases left unmatched: 11. Germline loops: CDR1 SGHVS, CDR2 FQNEAQ. The CDR3 loop spans 16 amino acids. Points on this clone: Its target is not known.

TCRdb's copy holds only in-frame clones and misses some; the assay was immunoSEQ multiplex PCR. The profile shows about 3,800 clones, almost 90% of them singletons. This sample comprised adjacent normal lung tissue, obtained after neoadjuvant nivolumab, alone or with ipilimumab, at or shortly before surgery. The TCR originated in an adult with non-small cell lung cancer. The rearrangement joins TRBV7-8 to TRBJ2-5; TRBD2 agrees at 7 bases. The CDR3, as DNA: TGTGCCAGCAGCTTACGCGAGGGCGGGAGTCTGGAGACCCAGTACTTC. Protein product: CASSLREGGSLETQYF.